Listed here are 8 T cell receptor beta chains from one sample, sequenced in a study of blood T cells in healthy people across ages. Through a sample-barcoded 5' primer and a J-beta primer mix, a second PCR was run for roughly 6 to 12 cycles. In TCRdb, the 5' RACE reads were re-called with MiXCR into one record per CDR3 protein. Of over 600,000 distinct CDR3 sequences in the sample, about 42% were seen once. Input material: blood. The receptors derive from a man older than 75 in good health.

In its sample, this clonotype was seen many times. The chain is built from TRBV28 and TRBJ2-1, with 8 bases aligning to TRBD1. This CDR3 spans 14 amino acids. The germline V gene has CDR1 MDHEN and CDR2 SYDVKM. The junction had 5 bases not matched to a gene; V was cut back by 5 bases and J by 5 bases. The CDR3 DNA follows: TGTGCCAGCAGTACGGGACAGGTAAACAATGAGCAGTTCTTC. It specifies CASSTGQVNNEQFF.

Details on this clonotype: Germline and junction disagree at one end, which may indicate a read error. The J gene is TRBJ2-7, the V gene TRBV20-1; TRBD1 matches 7 bases. CDR1 DFQATT and CDR2 SNEGSKA come from the germline V gene (reference sequence). The CDR3 consists of 15 residues. CDR3 region: CSARLDRDPSHEQYF. In DNA, the CDR3 is TGCAGTGCTAGACTCGACAGGGATCCCTCCCACGAGCAGTACTTC.

This clonotype showed up just a few times. A much more abundant neighbour one base away suggests this may be a read error. V is TRBV7-6 and J is TRBJ2-7; TRBD2 aligns across 10 bases. The V gene's germline CDR1 is SGHVS and CDR2 FNYEAQ. There are 15 residues in the CDR3. J lost 7 bases, V lost 3 bases, and 9 bases had no gene match. The CDR3 DNA reads TGTGCCAGCAGCTTTTCAGCGGGAGGGTACAATGAGCAGTACTTC. Protein: CASSFSAGGYNEQYF.

This clonotype was detected many times. The genes are TRBV7-2 and TRBJ2-7; 13 nucleotides align to TRBD2. Germline CDR1 reads SGHTA; CDR2 reads FQGNSA. The CDR3 contains 15 residues. Trimming removed 5 bases from V and 6 bases from J; junction bases left unmatched: 7. The CDR3 nucleotides are TGTGCCAGCAGCACCCGACTAGCGGGAGGTAGCGAGCAGTACTTC. It specifies CASSTRLAGGSEQYF. The whole variable domain, filled in from reference TRBV7-2 and TRBJ2-7, reads GAGVSQSPSNKVTEKGKDVELRCDPISGHTALYWYRQSLGQGLEFLIYFQGNSAPDKSGLPSDRFSAERTGGSVSTLTIQRTQQEDSAVYLCASSTRLAGGSEQYFGPGTRLTVT.

This clonotype was found a few times. The genes are TRBV12-3 or TRBV12-4 and TRBJ2-3; 9 bases align to TRBD1. This CDR3 is 17 amino acids long. V shed 1 base and J 0 bases; nucleotides not matched to a gene: 5. The CDR3 sequence is CASSLGQGVTSTDTQYF. CDR3 DNA sequence: TGTGCCAGCAGTTTAGGACAGGGGGTGACTAGCACAGATACGCAGTATTTT.

This chain joins TRBV25-1 and TRBJ2-1, with 8 bases aligning to TRBD1. Germline CDR1 MGHDK, CDR2 SYGVNS. CDR3 size: 13 residues. The ends lost 3 bases at V and 10 bases at J; junction bases unmatched: 5. The CDR3 DNA reads as TGTGCCAGCAGTGACAGGGGGCCCTACGAGCAGTTCTTC. Translating it yields CASSDRGPYEQFF.

The J gene is TRBJ2-1, the V gene TRBV4-3; maybe TRBD2 (6 bases). The J call may be in error: the DNA end matches TRBJ2-7 better. Germline CDR1 reads LGHNA; CDR2 reads YSLEER. The CDR3 totals 17 residues. CDR3 amino acids: CASSPQLGGITYNEQYF. In nucleotides, the CDR3 is TGCGCCAGCAGCCCCCAATTGGGAGGAATAACCTACAATGAGCAGTACTTC.

This chain uses TRBV20-1 with TRBJ2-5; 10 nucleotides line up with TRBD2. The CDR3 totals 15 residues. V gave up 0 bases and J gave up 4 bases; unmatched junction bases: 5. Germline V gives CDR1 DFQATT, CDR2 SNEGSKA (reference sequence). CDR3 region: CSARDLASGGETQYF. As DNA, the CDR3 is TGCAGTGCTAGAGATCTGGCTAGCGGGGGAGAGACCCAGTACTTC.